The rows below give T cell receptor beta chains drawn from one sample of a study of blood T cell repertoires in COVID-19. The repertoire was sequenced with immunoSEQ multiplex PCR; TCRdb's copy has only in-frame clones and lacks some. The sample lists some 90,000 clones; about 70% were seen once. The sample comprised peripheral blood. The origin of the receptors is a woman aged 55-69 years in a cohort sampled during active or convalescent COVID-19. Each CDR3 is given with its conserved first and last residue. The D gene is left open where the match is weak. Only part of the rows carry a size: once, few, many, or a class if the clone is expanded.

j_call d_call v_call clone_size cdr3_aa cdr3_nt
TRBJ2-7 TRBD1 TRBV18 few CASSLDRDRDEQYF TGTGCCAGCTCACTGGACAGGGATCGAGACGAGCAGTACTTC
TRBJ2-5 - TRBV7-2 - CASSLRGGGETQYF TGTGCCAGCAGCTTAAGGGGGGGCGGGGAGACCCAGTACTTC
TRBJ1-1 - TRBV9 - CASSVGFRGTEAFF TGTGCCAGCAGCGTTGGTTTTAGGGGCACTGAAGCTTTCTTT
TRBJ2-1 TRBD2 TRBV3-1/TRBV3-2 few CASKRAGGYNEQFF TGTGCCAGCAAGCGAGCGGGGGGGTACAATGAGCAGTTCTTC
TRBJ1-5 - TRBV28 - CASRQISQGTYSNQPQHF TGTGCCAGCAGACAGATCAGCCAGGGGACGTATAGCAATCAGCCCCAGCATTTT
TRBJ2-7 TRBD1 TRBV5-6 few CASSQLSDRVGEQYF TGTGCCAGCAGCCAACTCTCGGACAGGGTAGGCGAGCAGTACTTC
TRBJ1-1 - TRBV19 once CASSRWNAGDTEAFF TGTGCCAGTAGTCGCTGGAATGCGGGGGACACTGAAGCTTTCTTT
TRBJ1-2 TRBD1 TRBV7-8 - CASSATAGAGQGLANYGYTF TGTGCCAGCAGCGCGACCGCCGGCGCGGGACAGGGGTTAGCTAACTATGGCTACACCTTC
TRBJ2-3 TRBD2 TRBV11-2 - CASSLQAGTSTDTQYF TGTGCCAGCAGCCTACAAGCGGGGACTAGCACAGATACGCAGTATTTT
TRBJ1-1 - TRBV15 - CATSRDAAMNTEAFF TGTGCCACCAGCAGAGATGCGGCGATGAACACTGAAGCTTTCTTT
TRBJ1-4 - TRBV18 - CASSPSTAHEKLFF TGTGCCAGCTCACCTTCGACTGCCCATGAAAAACTGTTTTTT
TRBJ1-6 - TRBV3-1/TRBV3-2 - CASSQDSRGNSPLHF TGTGCCAGCAGCCAAGACTCACGGGGGAATTCACCCCTCCACTTT
TRBJ2-2 - TRBV7-9 few CASSLQRLRTTNTGELFF TGTGCCAGCAGCTTGCAACGTCTGCGCACGACGAACACCGGGGAGCTGTTTTTT
TRBJ2-7 TRBD1 TRBV5-6 once CASSLEYGTAYYEQYF TGTGCCAGCAGCTTGGAATATGGGACAGCTTACTACGAGCAGTACTTC
TRBJ2-2 TRBD2 TRBV7-6 few CASSQRLAGVPLGIGELFF TGTGCCAGCAGCCAAAGACTAGCGGGGGTACCCCTCGGAATCGGGGAGCTGTTTTTT
TRBJ2-7 - TRBV19 - CASSIGGHTEQYF TGTGCCAGTAGTATAGGAGGGCACACCGAGCAGTACTTC
TRBJ2-1 - TRBV2 many CASRSRVYNEQFF TGTGCCAGCAGAAGCCGGGTCTACAATGAGCAGTTCTTC
TRBJ1-5 - TRBV6-2/TRBV6-3 - CASSYVWPNQPQHF TGTGCCAGCAGTTACGTCTGGCCAAATCAGCCCCAGCATTTT
TRBJ1-2 TRBD1 TRBV6-5 few CASSRTGPSGGYTF TGTGCCAGCAGTAGGACAGGGCCATCTGGCGGCTACACCTTC
TRBJ2-2 TRBD1 TRBV9 - CASSEGTGNTGELFF TGTGCCAGCAGCGAAGGGACAGGAAACACCGGGGAGCTGTTTTTT
TRBJ1-2 TRBD1 TRBV18 - CASSPPGQGDGYTF TGTGCCAGCTCACCACCCGGACAGGGGGATGGCTACACCTTC
TRBJ1-5 - TRBV19 - CASSKQADQPQHF TGTGCCAGTAGTAAGCAGGCCGATCAGCCCCAGCATTTT
TRBJ2-5 - TRBV5-4 - CASSLFRGMETQYF TGTGCCAGCAGCTTGTTTCGGGGTATGGAGACCCAGTACTTC
TRBJ1-2 TRBD1 TRBV4-3 few CASSQELQGRYGYTF TGCGCCAGCAGCCAAGAATTACAGGGGCGCTATGGCTACACCTTC
TRBJ2-7 TRBD2 TRBV29-1 - CSGGLAGDQYF TGCAGCGGCGGACTAGCGGGGGATCAGTACTTC
TRBJ2-5 TRBD1 TRBV5-1 - CASSLTGIQETQYF TGCGCCAGCAGCCTGACAGGGATCCAAGAGACCCAGTACTTC
TRBJ1-2 TRBD1 TRBV6-5 - CASGTGENYGYTF TGTGCCAGCGGGACAGGGGAGAACTATGGCTACACCTTC
TRBJ2-1 TRBD2 TRBV5-4 few CASSPGLAGNEQFF TGTGCCAGCAGTCCTGGACTAGCGGGGAATGAGCAGTTCTTC
TRBJ2-1 - TRBV9 - CASSSFGDNEQFF TGTGCCAGCAGCAGCTTCGGTGACAATGAGCAGTTCTTC
TRBJ2-1 TRBD1 TRBV6-2/TRBV6-3 - CASSTGTGWSNEQFF TGTGCCAGCAGTACCGGGACAGGGTGGTCGAATGAGCAGTTCTTC
TRBJ2-7 TRBD1 TRBV11-2 - CASSLNRPGTGTYEQYF TGTGCCAGCAGCTTAAATCGCCCCGGGACAGGGACCTACGAGCAGTACTTC
TRBJ2-3 TRBD2 TRBV2 - CASKTSGGGTQYF TGTGCCAGCAAGACTAGCGGGGGTGGAACGCAGTATTTT
TRBJ1-6 - TRBV7-9 - CASSFSGDSPLHF TGTGCCAGCAGCTTTTCGGGAGACTCACCCCTCCACTTT
TRBJ1-5 - TRBV21-1 - CASSKEAGGNQPQHF TGTGCCAGCAGCAAAGAGGCAGGGGGCAATCAGCCCCAGCATTTT
TRBJ2-2 TRBD2 TRBV18 - CASSPRGANTGELFF TGTGCCAGCTCACCCCGGGGGGCGAACACCGGGGAGCTGTTTTTT